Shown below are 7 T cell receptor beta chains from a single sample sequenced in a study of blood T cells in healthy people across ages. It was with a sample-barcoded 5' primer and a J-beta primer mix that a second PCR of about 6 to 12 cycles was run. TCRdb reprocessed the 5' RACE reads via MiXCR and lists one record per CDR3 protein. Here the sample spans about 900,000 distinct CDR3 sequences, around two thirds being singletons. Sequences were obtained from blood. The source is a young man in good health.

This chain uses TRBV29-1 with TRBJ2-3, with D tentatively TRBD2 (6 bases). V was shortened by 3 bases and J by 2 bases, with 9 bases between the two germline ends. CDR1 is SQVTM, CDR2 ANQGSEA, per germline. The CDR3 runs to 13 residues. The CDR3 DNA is TGCAGCGTTGACCGGGGGTCCACAGATACGCAGTATTTT. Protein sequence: CSVDRGSTDTQYF.

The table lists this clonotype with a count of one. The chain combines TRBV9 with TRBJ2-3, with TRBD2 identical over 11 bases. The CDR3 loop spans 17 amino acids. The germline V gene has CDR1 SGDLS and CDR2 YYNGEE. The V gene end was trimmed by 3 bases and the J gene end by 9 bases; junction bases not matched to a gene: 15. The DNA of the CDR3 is TGTGCCAGCAGCGCGGAATCGGGGACTAGCGGCTTATACACGCAGTATTTT. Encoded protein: CASSAESGTSGLYTQYF.

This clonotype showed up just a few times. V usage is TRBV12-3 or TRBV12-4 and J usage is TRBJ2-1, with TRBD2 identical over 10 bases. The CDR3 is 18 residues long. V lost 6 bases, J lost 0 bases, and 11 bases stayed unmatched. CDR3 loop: CASSHPSGGAFSYNEQFF. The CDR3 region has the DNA TGTGCCAGCAGCCATCCCAGCGGGGGGGCCTTCTCCTACAATGAGCAGTTCTTC.

The CDR3 here is CSVEDVTGTYNEQFF. CDR3 sequence (DNA): TGCAGCGTTGAAGATGTAACAGGAACCTACAATGAGCAGTTCTTC. The chain links TRBV29-1 to TRBJ2-1; TRBD1 might be the D (5 bases). The germline V and J ends were trimmed by 0 bases and 2 bases, with 11 bases remaining between them. The germline V gene encodes CDR1 SQVTM and CDR2 ANQGSEA. The CDR3 spans 15 residues.

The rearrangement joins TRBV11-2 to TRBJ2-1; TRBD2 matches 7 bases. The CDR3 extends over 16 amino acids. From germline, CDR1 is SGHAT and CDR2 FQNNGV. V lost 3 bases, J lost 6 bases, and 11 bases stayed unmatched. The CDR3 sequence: CASSLMGRAGTNEQFF. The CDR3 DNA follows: TGTGCCAGCAGCTTGATGGGACGAGCGGGGACCAATGAGCAGTTCTTC.

The CDR3 DNA follows: TGTGCCAGCAGTCCCCTCCCAGAATCCTACGAGCAGTACTTC. As protein: CASSPLPESYEQYF. The J gene is TRBJ2-7, the V gene TRBV12-3 or TRBV12-4, with D uncertain. The CDR3 contains 14 residues. With 5 bases removed from V and 1 base from J, the gap between germline ends came to 12 bases.

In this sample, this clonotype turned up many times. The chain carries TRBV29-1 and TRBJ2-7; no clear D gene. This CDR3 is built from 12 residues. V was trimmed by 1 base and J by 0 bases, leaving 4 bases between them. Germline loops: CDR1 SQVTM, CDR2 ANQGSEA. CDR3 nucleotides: TGCAGCGTTGAAGGGAGCTCCTACGAGCAGTACTTC. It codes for CSVEGSSYEQYF.